The 18 T cell receptor beta chains below were found in one sample sequenced in a study of response to subunit inactivated influenza vaccine. TCRdb recomputed calls from the RT-PCR reads with MiXCR, one row per CDR3 protein. The sample records a few hundred thousand distinct CDR3 sequences, 13% to 15% being singletons. The sample was PBMCs from blood, taken roughly 13 days after vaccination. These receptors all stem from a man over 45 who received an inactivated influenza vaccine.

This clonotype showed up just a few times. The chain has TRBV27 and TRBJ2-5; possible D gene TRBD2, 5 bases. The V gene lost 2 bases and the J gene lost 9 bases, with 13 bases spanning the gap. The CDR3 contains 13 residues. Germline CDR1 MNHEY, CDR2 SMNVEV (reference sequence). CDR3 region: CASSLSGRRAQYF. The DNA for the CDR3 is TGTGCCAGCAGTTTAAGCGGACGTCGGGCCCAGTACTTC.

This clonotype has a handful of counts. The V gene is TRBV7-2, the J gene TRBJ2-7, with 12 positions matching TRBD2. The V gene's germline CDR1 is SGHTA and CDR2 FQGNSA. After removal of 5 bases from V and 2 bases from J, the junction contained 7 bases not matched to a gene. CDR3 length: 16 residues. CDR3 amino acids: CASSTGLAGAAYEQYF. In DNA form, the CDR3 reads TGTGCCAGCAGCACGGGACTAGCGGGCGCCGCCTACGAGCAGTACTTC.

V usage is TRBV19 and J usage is TRBJ2-2, with 8 bases fitting TRBD2. The CDR3 totals 18 residues. V was pared by 7 bases and J by 1 base, with 14 bases of the junction left unmatched. Looked up from germline, CDR1 is LNHDA and CDR2 is SQIVND (reference sequence). CDR3 nucleotides: TGTGCCAGTACCTACCTAGCGGGCATCCCCGAGAACACCGGGGAGCTGTTTTTT. Protein sequence: CASTYLAGIPENTGELFF.

This clonotype was picked up many times. This rearrangement joins TRBV12-3 or TRBV12-4 to TRBJ2-5; 7 bases align to TRBD2. Trimming at V came to 3 bases and at J to 2 bases, leaving 12 bases not matched to a gene. This CDR3 comprises 17 residues. The CDR3 sequence is CASSFGAGEYEQETQYF. CDR3 in DNA: TGTGCCAGCAGTTTCGGGGCGGGGGAGTATGAACAAGAGACCCAGTACTTC.

This clonotype was detected ten times or more. The J gene is TRBJ2-3, the V gene TRBV5-1; the match to TRBD2 covers 7 bases. Germline V CDR1 and CDR2: SGHRS, YFSETQ. After removal of 0 bases from V and 2 bases from J, the junction contained 6 bases not matched to a gene. This CDR3 has 16 residues. The CDR3 DNA sequence: TGCGCCAGCAGCTTGGTGGGCGGGAGATACACAGATACGCAGTATTTT. Translated: CASSLVGGRYTDTQYF.

The table lists this clonotype with a few counts. This rearrangement joins TRBV6-2 or TRBV6-3 to TRBJ2-4; the D gene could be TRBD1 or TRBD2 (5 bases each). The V end was cut by 6 bases, the J end by 15 bases, with 27 bases between. CDR1 and CDR2 from the germline V gene are MNHEY and SVGEGT. This CDR3 comprises 15 residues. The CDR3 DNA is TGTGCCAGCAGCCCCCAAGTGACAGAGGGAACAAGAGTGTACTTC. Its translation: CASSPQVTEGTRVYF.

The chain couples TRBV12-3 or TRBV12-4 to TRBJ1-5, with D unclear. V shed 1 base and J shed 4 bases, with 11 bases lying between them. This CDR3 comprises 15 residues. The CDR3, as DNA: TGTGCCAGCAGTTTAGGTCGTCAGGTTAATCAGCCCCAGCATTTT. Its protein product is CASSLGRQVNQPQHF.

The table lists this clonotype with a few counts. This rearrangement joins TRBV2 to TRBJ2-1; TRBD1 might be the D (6 bases). This CDR3 contains 13 residues. With 9 bases removed from V and 9 bases from J, the gap between germline ends came to 18 bases. CDR1 and CDR2 from the germline V gene are SNHLY and FYNNEI. The CDR3 coding sequence is TGTGCCAGTCAGTTCAGGGGCGGTGGTGAGCAGTTCTTC. This translates into CASQFRGGGEQFF.

This clonotype was picked up many times. The rearrangement links TRBV7-9 to TRBJ1-2; 7 positions agree with TRBD1. The CDR3 consists of 15 residues. Trimming at V came to 4 bases and at J to 2 bases, leaving 7 bases not matched to a gene. Germline lookup yields CDR1 SEHNR and CDR2 FQNEAQ (reference sequence). DNA for the CDR3: TGTGCCAGCAGCTCAACAGGGGATTTGAACTATGGCTACACCTTC. Translation gives CASSSTGDLNYGYTF. The full variable domain, with the rest looked up from reference TRBV7-9 and TRBJ1-2, is DTGVSQNPRHKITKRGQNVTFRCDPISEHNRLYWYRQTLGQGPEFLTYFQNEAQLEKSRLLSDRFSAERPKGSFSTLEIQRTEQGDSAMYLCASSSTGDLNYGYTFGSGTRLTVV.

The rearrangement links TRBV29-1 to TRBJ2-3; D is undetermined. There are 11 residues in the CDR3. In germline, CDR1 is SQVTM, CDR2 ANQGSEA. The V end lost 4 bases, the J end lost 6 bases, and 8 bases lay between the germline ends. The CDR3 sequence: CSVAVGDTQYF. The CDR3 coding sequence is TGCAGCGTTGCGGTGGGGGATACGCAGTATTTT.

The chain combines TRBV18 with TRBJ1-3; 7 nucleotides line up with TRBD1. CDR1 is KGHSH and CDR2 is LQKENI in the germline V gene. This CDR3 spans 15 amino acids. V was pared by 3 bases and J by 2 bases, with 4 bases of the junction left unmatched. CDR3 residues: CASSPDRYPGNTIYF. CDR3 nucleotides: TGTGCCAGCTCACCGGACAGGTATCCTGGAAACACCATATATTTT.

This chain uses TRBV18 with TRBJ2-2; D not resolved. Germline V gene lookup returns CDR1 KGHSH and CDR2 LQKENI. The CDR3 runs to 14 residues. Trimming left V 6 bases short and J 2 bases short, with 10 bases between. CDR3 protein: CASSSYRNTGELFF. The CDR3 nucleotides read TGTGCCAGCTCCTCCTACAGAAACACCGGGGAGCTGTTTTTT.

This clonotype appeared a few times. The J gene is TRBJ1-2, the V gene TRBV9, with 7 bases lining up with TRBD1. The trim removed 4 bases at V and 0 bases at J, leaving 9 bases unmatched. Per the germline V gene, CDR1 is SGDLS and CDR2 is YYNGEE. The CDR3 is made up of 16 amino acids. The CDR3 region is CASSSGTAMTNYGYTF. In nucleotides, the CDR3 is TGTGCCAGCAGCTCAGGGACAGCGATGACTAACTATGGCTACACCTTC.

This clonotype has only a few counts. The chain combines TRBV19 with TRBJ2-6, with a weak D call TRBD1 (5 bases). The germline V gene encodes CDR1 LNHDA and CDR2 SQIVND (reference sequence). V gave up 5 bases and J gave up 1 base, with 12 bases separating them. The CDR3 sequence is 16 residues long. CDR3 amino acids: CASSARQISGANVLTF. Here the CDR3 DNA reads TGTGCCAGTAGTGCTCGACAGATTTCTGGGGCCAACGTCCTGACTTTC.

This clonotype was seen once. This rearrangement joins TRBV25-1 to TRBJ2-2; 8 nucleotides match TRBD1. Looked up from germline, CDR1 is MGHDK and CDR2 is SYGVNS. Trimming cost V 5 bases and J 5 bases; bases outside gene matches: 7. The CDR3 totals 15 residues. CDR3 region: CASSRTGRGTGELFF. CDR3 DNA: TGTGCCAGCAGTAGGACAGGGCGAGGGACCGGGGAGCTGTTTTTT.

In its sample, this clonotype was seen a few times. This sequence joins TRBV15 and TRBJ1-5; 9 bases are a match to TRBD1. Germline V gene lookup returns CDR1 LNHNV and CDR2 YYDKDF (reference sequence). The CDR3 has 14 amino acids. V trimming: 5 bases; J trimming: 6 bases; junction bases outside the gene matches: 5. The CDR3 DNA sequence: TGTGCCACCAGCCAACAGGGGGCCATTCAGCCCCAGCATTTT. This sequence encodes CATSQQGAIQPQHF.

This clonotype was detected ten times or more. The chain employs TRBV12-3 or TRBV12-4 and TRBJ2-2; TRBD2 matches 7 bases. V gave up 3 bases and J gave up 6 bases; unmatched junction bases: 4. The CDR3 has 14 residues. The CDR3 sequence is CASSFWTSSGELFF. As DNA, the CDR3 is TGTGCCAGCAGTTTTTGGACTAGTTCCGGGGAGCTGTTTTTT.

The chain is built from TRBV10-3 and TRBJ2-7, with D perhaps TRBD1 or TRBD2 (6 bases each). V lost 6 bases and J 2 bases, leaving 14 bases between the germline ends. The CDR3 is 14 residues long. Germline loops: CDR1 ENHRY, CDR2 SYGVKD. The CDR3 reads CAIRKQGGAYEQYF. CDR3 DNA: TGTGCCATCAGAAAACAGGGAGGTGCCTACGAGCAGTACTTC.